This is a list of T cell receptor beta chains from one sample in a study of T cell changes during pregnancy in multiple sclerosis. The assay was immunoSEQ multiplex PCR, and TCRdb's table has in-frame clones only and misses some. The table shows about 44,000 clones, with about 96% occurring only once. The sample was peripheral blood, taken in the second trimester of pregnancy. These receptors were taken from a female donor with multiple sclerosis, enrolled in a pregnancy study. Both conserved end residues are part of each CDR3. D genes are given only for firm matches. Expanded clones get a size class; other rows say once, few or many, or leave the size out.

v_call	d_call	clone_size	j_call	cdr3_aa	cdr3_nt
TRBV19	.	.	TRBJ1-3	CASVPGHRVRNTIYF	TGTGCCAGTGTCCCCGGGCACAGGGTACGAAACACCATATATTTT
TRBV6-5	.	.	TRBJ1-2	CASSAGSYGYTF	TGTGCCAGCAGTGCCGGGAGCTATGGCTACACCTTC
TRBV27	.	.	TRBJ1-2	CASSLGRNYGYTF	TGTGCCAGCAGTTTAGGGAGGAACTATGGCTACACCTTC
TRBV5-1	TRBD1	.	TRBJ1-1	CASSRTTGLGEAFF	TGCGCCAGCAGCCGTACGACAGGGTTGGGTGAAGCTTTCTTT
TRBV27	TRBD2	.	TRBJ2-1	CASSPNRGRLAGGSYNEQFF	TGTGCCAGCAGTCCCAACAGGGGTCGACTAGCGGGAGGATCCTACAATGAGCAGTTCTTC
TRBV7-6	.	.	TRBJ1-5	CASSLAQDQPQHF	TGTGCCAGCAGCTTAGCCCAGGATCAGCCCCAGCATTTT
TRBV11-2	.	once	TRBJ1-2	CASSLGRGNYGYTF	TGTGCCAGCAGCTTAGGTCGGGGAAACTATGGCTACACCTTC
TRBV4-2	TRBD2	.	TRBJ2-1	CASSQDPSGVTYNEQFF	TGTGCCAGCAGCCAAGATCCCAGCGGGGTAACCTACAATGAGCAGTTCTTC
TRBV7-2	TRBD2	.	TRBJ2-2	CASSSRTSGNTGELFF	TGTGCCAGCAGCTCGAGGACTAGCGGGAACACCGGGGAGCTGTTTTTT
TRBV25-1	TRBD1	.	TRBJ2-2	CASSRQGQGNTGELFF	TGTGCCAGCAGTCGCCAGGGACAGGGGAACACCGGGGAGCTGTTTTTT
TRBV4-3	TRBD1	.	TRBJ1-1	CASSQEVTGIAFF	TGCGCCAGCAGCCAAGAAGTGACAGGGATAGCTTTCTTT
TRBV10-3	.	.	TRBJ1-5	CAVQISSSQPQHF	TGTGCCGTTCAGATTTCTTCAAGTCAGCCCCAGCATTTT
TRBV2	TRBD1	.	TRBJ2-2	CASRRGTANTGELFF	TGTGCCAGCAGGCGAGGGACAGCAAACACCGGGGAGCTGTTTTTT
TRBV27	TRBD1	.	TRBJ1-2	CASMHLRDRQNYGYTF	TGTGCCAGCATGCACCTCCGGGACAGGCAAAACTATGGCTACACCTTC
TRBV19	TRBD1	.	TRBJ1-2	CASSGDRGYGEGYTF	TGTGCCAGTAGTGGGGACAGGGGGTACGGCGAGGGCTACACCTTC
TRBV9	TRBD1	.	TRBJ2-1	CASSFRDRYNEQFF	TGTGCCAGCAGCTTCCGGGACAGATACAATGAGCAGTTCTTC
TRBV29-1	TRBD2	.	TRBJ2-7	CSAGRLAGGGRSYEQYF	TGCAGCGCGGGGCGACTAGCGGGGGGCGGGCGCTCCTACGAGCAGTACTTC
TRBV7-3	.	.	TRBJ1-2	CASSIGGGGLNYGYTF	TGTGCCAGCAGCATAGGTGGGGGGGGCCTTAACTATGGCTACACCTTC
TRBV7-3	.	.	TRBJ2-1	CASSLDGGSSYNEQFF	TGTGCCAGCAGCTTGGACGGAGGGAGCTCCTACAATGAGCAGTTCTTC
TRBV9	TRBD2	.	TRBJ2-3	CASSVVSGGSDTQYF	TGTGCCAGCAGCGTAGTCAGCGGGGGATCCGATACGCAGTATTTT
TRBV29-1	TRBD1	.	TRBJ1-1	CSVGTGPLNTEAFF	TGCAGCGTTGGGACAGGGCCTCTGAACACTGAAGCTTTCTTT
TRBV6-4	TRBD1	few	TRBJ2-3	CASGTGDADTQYF	TGTGCCAGCGGGACAGGGGACGCAGATACGCAGTATTTT
TRBV28	.	.	TRBJ2-7	CASGQSGALYEQYF	TGTGCCAGCGGGCAGTCGGGAGCCCTCTACGAGCAGTACTTC
TRBV28	.	.	TRBJ1-3	CASSIGQPSVSGNTIYF	TGTGCCAGCAGCATCGGACAGCCTTCGGTCTCTGGAAACACCATATATTTT
TRBV5-4	.	.	TRBJ2-5	CASREQYGGKGRETQYF	TGTGCCAGCAGGGAGCAGTATGGGGGGAAGGGCCGGGAGACCCAGTACTTC
TRBV27	.	.	TRBJ2-1	CATRSEGTYNEQFF	TGTGCCACCCGATCAGAGGGAACTTACAATGAGCAGTTCTTC
TRBV15	TRBD1	.	TRBJ2-3	CATSPRDSGTDTQYF	TGTGCCACCAGCCCCCGGGACAGTGGAACAGATACGCAGTATTTT
TRBV6-1	.	.	TRBJ1-4	CASSDQSLTNEKLFF	TGTGCCAGCAGTGATCAGTCTTTAACTAATGAAAAACTGTTTTTT
TRBV11-2	.	.	TRBJ2-7	CASSLVAYSYEQYF	TGTGCCAGCAGCTTAGTCGCCTATTCCTACGAGCAGTACTTC
TRBV19	.	.	TRBJ2-2	CASSIPYGAGELFF	TGTGCCAGTAGTATCCCTTACGGGGCCGGGGAGCTGTTTTTT
TRBV9	TRBD1	.	TRBJ2-3	CASSAQGTGFTDTQYF	TGTGCCAGCAGCGCGCAAGGGACAGGGTTCACAGATACGCAGTATTTT
TRBV7-3	.	once	TRBJ2-3	CASSPRRAGTDTQYF	TGTGCCAGCAGCCCCCGGCGGGCGGGCACAGATACGCAGTATTTT
TRBV5-5	.	.	TRBJ1-1	CASTLGRGLQLNTEAFF	TGTGCCAGCACCTTGGGCCGAGGGTTACAATTGAACACTGAAGCTTTCTTT
TRBV7-7	.	.	TRBJ2-7	CASSVTGDYEQYF	TGTGCCAGCAGCGTTACTGGAGACTACGAGCAGTACTTC
TRBV13	TRBD1	.	TRBJ1-2	CASSLGGQGNVVYGYTF	TGTGCCAGCAGCTTAGGGGGACAGGGTAATGTGGTCTATGGCTACACCTTC
TRBV5-4	.	once	TRBJ1-1	CASSSRGPEAFF	TGTGCCAGCAGCTCCCGGGGTCCAGAAGCTTTCTTT
TRBV6-6	.	.	TRBJ2-7	CASSYSNVRRSYEQYF	TGTGCCAGCAGTTACTCGAATGTGCGGCGATCCTACGAGCAGTACTTC